Presented here are 16 T cell receptor beta chains from one specimen sequenced in a study of OX40 agonist ivuxolimab in advanced cancers. Here immunoSEQ multiplex PCR was the method, and the copy in TCRdb shows in-frame clones only, minus some. The table shows about 80,000 clones, with over 70% occurring only once. Sequencing used CD4+ or CD8+ T cells sorted from blood, obtained in a trial of the OX40 agonist ivuxolimab. These receptor sequences come from an adult with an advanced solid tumor such as melanoma, head and neck, liver or kidney cancer.

V gene TRBV7-9 combines with J gene TRBJ2-3; no reliable D call. The ends were cut back, 5 bases at V and 2 bases at J, with 5 bases in the middle. This CDR3 has 12 amino acids. The germline V gene has CDR1 SEHNR and CDR2 FQNEAQ (reference sequence). The CDR3 bases are TGTGCCAGCAGCCTGTCCACAGATACGCAGTATTTT. Amino acid sequence: CASSLSTDTQYF.

In DNA, the CDR3 is TGTGCCAGCAGTACGACAGCTTATTCACCCCTCCACTTT. Protein: CASSTTAYSPLHF. V is TRBV28 and J is TRBJ1-6; weak D call: TRBD1 (5 bases). Trimming removed 5 bases from V and 8 bases from J, with 10 bases in between. The CDR3 totals 13 residues. CDR1 MDHEN and CDR2 SYDVKM come from the germline V gene.

The sample holds one count of this clone. The genes are TRBV7-2 and TRBJ2-6; 9 bases are shared with TRBD1. The CDR3 is 18 residues long. CDR1 and CDR2 (germline): SGHTA, FQGNSA. The ends lost 3 bases at V and 1 base at J; junction bases unmatched: 7. The CDR3 spells CASSFTGGVPSGANVLTF. The DNA for the CDR3 is TGTGCCAGCAGCTTTACAGGGGGCGTCCCTTCTGGGGCCAACGTCCTGACTTTC.

The V call is TRBV18, the J call TRBJ1-4; a weak D match, TRBD1 (5 bases). The CDR3 consists of 14 residues. Trimming left V 5 bases short and J 5 bases short, with 12 bases between. Per the germline V gene, CDR1 is KGHSH and CDR2 is LQKENI. CDR3 coding DNA: TGTGCCAGCTCATCCGGGCGGGGGAATGAAAAACTGTTTTTT. Translating gives CASSSGRGNEKLFF.

The CDR3 spells CAGRTDTGELFF. The CDR3 nucleotides read TGTGCCGGCCGGACAGACACCGGGGAGCTGTTTTTT. The chain carries TRBV25-1 and TRBJ2-2; D may be TRBD1 (6 bases). V was pared by 11 bases and J by 3 bases, with 10 bases between. Germline-derived CDR1 and CDR2 are MGHDK and SYGVNS. This CDR3 has 12 residues.

This clone was counted a single time. The chain has TRBV6-6 and TRBJ1-5; perhaps TRBD1 as D (5 bases). The CDR3 runs 13 residues. V lost 6 bases and J 9 bases, leaving 15 bases between the germline ends. Germline V gives CDR1 MNHNY, CDR2 SVGAGI (reference sequence). Here the CDR3 DNA reads TGTGCCAGCAGGCGGGACGGTTCGTGGCCCCAGCATTTT. Translating it yields CASRRDGSWPQHF.

V usage is TRBV6-1 and J usage is TRBJ2-7, with D perhaps matching TRBD2 (6 bases). V was cut by 6 bases and J by 5 bases, with 14 bases left in between. Germline assignment: CDR1 MNHNS and CDR2 SASEGT. CDR3 size: 13 residues. Here the CDR3 DNA reads TGTGCCAGCAGCGTGCGGGACGCCGACGAGCAGTACTTC. The encoded protein is CASSVRDADEQYF.

This clone was observed a few times. This chain links TRBV2 with TRBJ2-7; no firm D call. Germline values: CDR1 SNHLY, CDR2 FYNNEI. The CDR3 runs 14 residues. With 2 bases removed from V and 2 bases from J, the gap between germline ends came to 10 bases. The CDR3 DNA is TGTGCCAGCAGTGAAAGAGGTCGGACCTACGAGCAGTACTTC. Translating gives CASSERGRTYEQYF. The full variable domain, in which reference TRBV2 and TRBJ2-7 provide the parts outside the CDR3, is EPEVTQTPSHQVTQMGQEVILRCVPISNHLYFYWYRQILGQKVEFLVSFYNNEISEKSEIFDDQFSVERPDGSNFTLKIRSTKLEDSAMYFCASSERGRTYEQYFGPGTRLTVT.

The chain has TRBV9 and TRBJ2-5; 11 bases agree with TRBD1. Trimming took 3 bases from V and 4 from J; bases not matched to a gene: 14. This CDR3 is 18 amino acids long. Germline lookup yields CDR1 SGDLS and CDR2 YYNGEE. CDR3 nucleotides: TGTGCCAGCAGCGCCCGCATCGGGACAGGGGGGGCAGCAGAGACCCAGTACTTC. Encoded protein: CASSARIGTGGAAETQYF.

This chain connects TRBV11-2 to TRBJ2-2; 9 bases fit TRBD1. Losses at the gene ends were 3 bases for V and 4 bases for J; bases not matched to a gene: 3. The CDR3 is 15 amino acids. Germline CDR1 SGHAT, CDR2 FQNNGV. CDR3 bases: TGTGCCAGCAGCTTGACAGGGGGTAGCACCGGGGAGCTGTTTTTT. This translates into CASSLTGGSTGELFF.

The rearrangement links TRBV4-1 to TRBJ2-5, with a weak D call TRBD2 (6 bases). V was cut by 1 base and J by 3 bases, with 15 bases left in between. The CDR3 is 16 residues long. Germline CDR1 is MGHRA and CDR2 is YSYEKL. The CDR3 loop is CASSQGRGGGEETQYF. CDR3 nucleotide sequence: TGCGCCAGCAGCCAAGGCCGCGGTGGCGGGGAAGAGACCCAGTACTTC.

This clone was recorded a few times. This chain uses TRBV19 with TRBJ1-1, with TRBD1 matching over 7 bases. The V and J ends lost 6 bases and 0 bases, in that order; junction bases with no gene match: 4. Germline CDR1 LNHDA, CDR2 SQIVND (reference sequence). The CDR3 runs to 14 residues. CDR3 sequence reads: CASRNRGMNTEAFF. The CDR3 DNA sequence: TGTGCCAGTAGGAACAGGGGCATGAACACTGAAGCTTTCTTT.

The rearrangement uses TRBV12-5 and TRBJ2-1, with 7 bases lining up with TRBD1. The CDR3 is 12 amino acids. Germline-derived CDR1 and CDR2 are LGHNT and FRNRAP. V gave up 5 bases and J gave up 8 bases; unmatched junction bases: 3. In DNA, the CDR3 is TGTGCTAGTGGTAGAGGGGGCGATGAGCAGTTCTTC. This codes for CASGRGGDEQFF.

The rearrangement links TRBV5-1 to TRBJ1-3; the D gene is possibly TRBD1 (5 bases). Germline CDR1 reads SGHRS; CDR2 reads YFSETQ. With 0 bases removed from V and 5 bases from J, the gap between germline ends came to 6 bases. The CDR3 runs 13 residues. Here the CDR3 DNA reads TGCGCCAGCAGCTTGGAGGGGAGAAACACCATATATTTT. This encodes CASSLEGRNTIYF.

The chain has TRBV5-1 and TRBJ1-2, with a weak D call TRBD1 (5 bases). The ends were cut back, 1 base at V and 6 bases at J, with 13 bases in the middle. Looked up from germline, CDR1 is SGHRS and CDR2 is YFSETQ. This CDR3 has 14 residues. Here the CDR3 DNA reads TGCGCCAGCAGCTTGACAGGCGCTGGGGATGGCTACACCTTC. This translates into CASSLTGAGDGYTF.

V and J are TRBV2 and TRBJ1-2, with a weak D call TRBD1 (5 bases). The CDR3 loop spans 13 amino acids. With 8 bases removed from V and 2 bases from J, the gap between germline ends came to 12 bases. In germline, CDR1 is SNHLY, CDR2 FYNNEI. In DNA form, the CDR3 reads TGTGCCAGCGGGGACTGGGGCAACTATGGCTACACCTTC. Translation: CASGDWGNYGYTF.